This T cell receptor beta chain was sequenced for a study of identical twins. General study results and limits: Insertions were fewer in abundant cord blood beta clonotypes, whereas memory repertoires showed none of this pattern.

A template switching step contributed a universal primer site, while unique molecular identifiers were present in the cDNA. TCRdb used MiXCR to reprocess the 5' RACE reads, holding one entry per CDR3 protein. This table holds roughly 570,000 distinct CDR3 sequences, roughly 9.5% found once. The CDR3 consists of 18 residues. Per the germline V gene, CDR1 is SGHTA and CDR2 is FQGTGA. Trimming took 5 bases from V and 0 from J, leaving 19 bases between them. Comments on this clonotype: What it binds is unknown.

The sample was also linked to a second study, of yellow fever vaccine responses in identical twins. That work adds: Reportedly, twins' vaccine T cell responses looked partly convergent and partly personalized.

This clonotype originated in a woman younger than 30 in good health. The rearrangement uses TRBV7-3 and TRBJ2-2, with D perhaps assigned TRBD1 or TRBD2 (6 bases each). Sequenced input: PBMCs. The CDR3 DNA sequence: TGTGCCAGCAGCCCCGGGATTGTCGGGGGCTCGAACACCGGGGAGCTGTTTTTT. Its translation: CASSPGIVGGSNTGELFF.